A single sample gave rise to the 25 T cell receptor beta chains below, sequenced in a study of human T cells and chemical hapten exposure. MiXCR, applied by TCRdb to the RACE reads, yields one record per CDR3 protein. The table has 100,000 to 150,000 distinct CDR3 sequences, approximately 9.1% seen once. The time point denotes: healthy volunteer bleed at 2 weeks. Unfractionated whole blood yielded total RNA. Sequenced input: whole blood. The receptors were sampled from a male donor in good health. Some clones in this sample may be carry-over from other donors' samples.

In its sample, this clonotype was seen a few times. V gene TRBV14 combines with J gene TRBJ1-2, with D hard to call. The germline V gene has CDR1 SGHDN and CDR2 FVKESK. Trimming left V 0 bases short and J 1 base short, with 18 bases between. This CDR3 region has 18 residues. CDR3: CASSQDPLWTWVNYGYTF. Here the CDR3 DNA reads TGTGCCAGCAGCCAAGATCCCCTTTGGACTTGGGTTAACTATGGCTACACCTTC. The whole variable domain, filled in from reference TRBV14 and TRBJ1-2, reads EAGVTQFPSHSVIEKGQTVTLRCDPISGHDNLYWYRRVMGKEIKFLLHFVKESKQDESGMPNNRFLAERTGGTYSTLKVQPAELEDSGVYFCASSQDPLWTWVNYGYTFGSGTRLTVV.

This clonotype appeared many times. CDR3 nucleotides: TGTGCCAGCAGGCCGGGACAGGGCAATCAGCCCCAGCATTTT. Its translation: CASRPGQGNQPQHF. The chain is built from TRBV6-2 or TRBV6-3 and TRBJ1-5; 8 bases fit TRBD1. The germline gives CDR1 MNHEY, CDR2 SVGEGT. The CDR3 sequence is 14 residues long. The V and J ends lost 6 bases and 2 bases, in that order; junction bases with no gene match: 3.

This chain joins TRBV5-1 and TRBJ2-1, with 14 bases fitting TRBD2. This CDR3 contains 15 residues. V shed 3 bases, J shed 9 bases, and the junction held 5 bases outside the gene matches. The V gene's germline CDR1 is SGHRS and CDR2 YFSETQ. Written as DNA, the CDR3 is TGCGCCAGCAGCTCCCCGACTAGCGGGAGGGGTGAGCAGTTCTTC. Its protein is CASSSPTSGRGEQFF.

This clonotype came up many times. This rearrangement joins TRBV4-3 to TRBJ1-1; no reliable D call. The CDR3 is 13 amino acids. V lost 0 bases to trimming and J lost 0 bases, with 2 bases between them. Germline CDR1 and CDR2: LGHNA and YSLEER. The CDR3 bases are TGCGCCAGCAGCCAAGATGTGAACACTGAAGCTTTCTTT. This translates into CASSQDVNTEAFF.

This clonotype was observed at least ten times. The CDR3 sequence is CASSSSGLAGQETQYF. In DNA, the CDR3 is TGTGCCAGCAGTTCATCGGGACTAGCGGGGCAAGAGACCCAGTACTTC. J is TRBJ2-5 and V is TRBV27; 13 bases are shared with TRBD2. The germline V gene encodes CDR1 MNHEY and CDR2 SMNVEV (reference sequence). This CDR3 comprises 16 residues. The V and J ends lost 4 bases and 2 bases, in that order; junction bases with no gene match: 4.

This clonotype was seen a handful of times. The chain joins TRBV29-1 to TRBJ2-7; 9 nucleotides agree with TRBD1. Germline loops: CDR1 SQVTM, CDR2 ANQGSEA. With V trimmed by 3 bases and J by 3 bases, 9 bases remained unmatched. CDR3 length: 15 residues. CDR3 nucleotides: TGCAGCGTTGAGGACCTGACAGGGGGAGACTACGAGCAGTACTTC. This sequence encodes CSVEDLTGGDYEQYF.

This rearrangement joins TRBV20-1 to TRBJ1-2, with D possibly matching TRBD1 (5 bases). Trimming pared 0 bases from V and 4 bases from J, leaving 21 bases between. There are 17 residues in the CDR3. Germline CDR1 reads DFQATT; CDR2 reads SNEGSKA (reference sequence). The CDR3 loop reads CSARDPLTTGEPYGYTF. In DNA form, the CDR3 reads TGCAGTGCTAGAGATCCTTTGACAACAGGCGAACCCTATGGCTACACCTTC.

This rearrangement joins TRBV18 to TRBJ2-1; 8 bases map to TRBD1. CDR1 is KGHSH, CDR2 LQKENI, per germline. V trimming: 5 bases; J trimming: 8 bases; junction bases outside the gene matches: 8. The CDR3 runs 14 residues. In DNA form, the CDR3 reads TGTGCCAGCTCATCAGGGGGCCAGGGTGATGAGCAGTTCTTC. Protein: CASSSGGQGDEQFF.

This chain connects TRBV5-4 to TRBJ1-1; D gene unclear. This CDR3 contains 15 residues. Germline CDR1 and CDR2: SGHNT and YYREEE (reference sequence). The ends were cut back, 3 bases at V and 0 bases at J, with 12 bases in the middle. The CDR3 region is CASSSPGRLNTEAFF. The CDR3, as DNA: TGTGCCAGCAGCTCCCCAGGACGGTTGAACACTGAAGCTTTCTTT.

In the case of this clonotype: Possible read error: a much larger clone is one base away. CDR3 sequence: CASSLAFGTGANVLTF. The CDR3 DNA reads as TGTGCCAGCAGCTTAGCGTTCGGCACTGGGGCCAACGTCCTGACTTTC. The chain is built from TRBV7-8 and TRBJ2-6, with D unclear. Between the trimmed V and J ends, which lost 0 bases and 2 bases, there was a span of 8 bases. This CDR3 contains 16 residues. Germline assignment: CDR1 SGHVS and CDR2 FQNEAQ.

The sample holds many counts of this clonotype. CDR3 sequence (DNA): TGCAGTGCTAAGAGCGGGAGCTACAATGAGCAGTTCTTC. It encodes CSAKSGSYNEQFF. The chain links TRBV20-1 to TRBJ2-1; 8 bases match TRBD2. The CDR3 has 13 amino acids. The germline gives CDR1 DFQATT, CDR2 SNEGSKA (reference sequence). The V gene end was trimmed by 4 bases and the J gene end by 3 bases; junction bases not matched to a gene: 2.

Of note for this clonotype: Lacking the conserved final phenylalanine or tryptophan, this CDR3 likely reflects a read error. V usage is TRBV5-6 and J usage is TRBJ2-1, with D possibly called TRBD1 or TRBD2 (5 bases each). Germline V gene sequence: CDR1 SGHDT, CDR2 YYEEEE. This CDR3 region has 15 residues. V was pared by 4 bases and J by 4 bases, with 15 bases between. In DNA form, the CDR3 reads TGTGCCAGCAGCCCCCGGCAGGGAGCTTACAATGAGCAGTTCTCC. Amino acids: CASSPRQGAYNEQFS.

This clonotype was detected many times. J is TRBJ2-7 and V is TRBV12-3 or TRBV12-4; 8 nucleotides match TRBD2. J gave up 1 base and V 3 bases, and 5 bases lay outside the gene matches. The length of the CDR3 is 15 residues. The CDR3 bases are TGTGCCAGCAGTTTCAGCGGGGGTCAGTCCTACGAGCAGTACTTC. Its translation is CASSFSGGQSYEQYF.

The table lists this clonotype with a few counts. The gene calls are TRBV12-3 or TRBV12-4 and TRBJ1-2; D uncertain. This CDR3 spans 13 amino acids. Trimming removed 3 bases from V and 6 bases from J, with 11 bases in between. CDR3 residues: CASSFYQLDGYTF. In DNA, the CDR3 is TGTGCCAGCAGTTTTTATCAACTCGATGGCTACACCTTC.

This chain connects TRBV4-3 to TRBJ2-5; weak D call: TRBD1 (5 bases). Trimming stripped 0 bases from V and 2 bases from J, with 10 bases between. The CDR3 spans 15 residues. Looked up from germline, CDR1 is LGHNA and CDR2 is YSLEER. Here the CDR3 reads CASSQDYRRQETQYF. CDR3 nucleotide sequence: TGCGCCAGCAGCCAAGATTACAGGCGACAAGAGACCCAGTACTTC.

This clonotype was seen ten or more times. The chain recombines TRBV4-1 with TRBJ2-2; 9 bases line up with TRBD1. V shed 3 bases, J shed 6 bases, and the junction held 11 bases outside the gene matches. Germline values: CDR1 MGHRA, CDR2 YSYEKL. This CDR3 is 17 amino acids long. This chain's CDR3 is CASSQENRGRVAGELFF. In nucleotides, the CDR3 is TGCGCCAGCAGCCAGGAAAACAGGGGGCGCGTTGCCGGGGAGCTGTTTTTT.

This clonotype was seen only a few times. The gene calls are TRBV20-1 and TRBJ2-7; 8 bases align to TRBD1. The CDR3 contains 11 residues. From germline, CDR1 is DFQATT and CDR2 SNEGSKA (reference sequence). The J segment lost 6 bases and the V segment lost 6 bases, leaving 4 bases of the junction unmatched. The DNA of the CDR3 is TGCAGTGCCGGGACAGGAGCCGAGCAGTACTTC. It specifies CSAGTGAEQYF.

This clonotype occurred many times. The chain carries TRBV11-2 and TRBJ2-7, with TRBD1 as a possible D gene (5 bases). V lost 6 bases and J lost 0, with 21 bases in between. The CDR3 runs to 17 residues. Germline values: CDR1 SGHAT, CDR2 FQNNGV. The DNA for the CDR3 is TGTGCCAGCAGTTTACCCCCAGGACACAAGTCCTCCTACGAGCAGTACTTC. Encoded protein: CASSLPPGHKSSYEQYF.

This clonotype was observed many times. The V call is TRBV18, the J call TRBJ2-1, with 11 nucleotides matching TRBD2. Germline trimming cut 3 bases from V and 6 bases from J; bases unmatched to any gene: 4. The length of the CDR3 is 15 residues. Germline lookup yields CDR1 KGHSH and CDR2 LQKENI. CDR3 amino acids: CASSPRLAGGNEQFF. CDR3 sequence (DNA): TGTGCCAGCTCACCCCGGCTAGCGGGGGGCAATGAGCAGTTCTTC.

In its sample, this clonotype was seen a few times. V is TRBV29-1 and J is TRBJ2-7, with D tentatively TRBD2 (6 bases). V was cut by 7 bases and J by 5 bases, with 15 bases left in between. CDR1 is SQVTM, CDR2 ANQGSEA, per germline. This CDR3 has 12 residues. CDR3 loop: CSATSKVDEQYF. Written as DNA, the CDR3 is TGCAGCGCGACTAGTAAGGTCGACGAGCAGTACTTC.

This clonotype has more than one count but fewer than ten. The chain recombines TRBV30 with TRBJ2-1; no firm D call. The length of the CDR3 is 11 residues. Per the germline V gene, CDR1 is GTSNPN and CDR2 is SVGIG (reference sequence). V was shortened by 4 bases and J by 8 bases, with 9 bases between the two germline ends. The CDR3 loop reads CAWKTRDEQFF. In DNA, the CDR3 is TGTGCCTGGAAGACCCGCGATGAGCAGTTCTTC.

In its sample, this clonotype was seen many times. V and J are TRBV18 and TRBJ2-7; D not certain. This CDR3 is built from 13 residues. V was pared by 3 bases and J by 2 bases, with 8 bases between. The germline gives CDR1 KGHSH, CDR2 LQKENI. CDR3 coding DNA: TGTGCCAGCTCACCTACTCAGGCCTACGAGCAGTACTTC. Its protein is CASSPTQAYEQYF.

This chain connects TRBV4-2 to TRBJ1-3, with D perhaps TRBD1 (5 bases). Trimming took 5 bases from V and 2 from J, leaving 7 bases between them. Germline CDR1 reads LGHNA; CDR2 reads YNFKEQ. The CDR3 loop spans 13 amino acids. The CDR3, as DNA: TGTGCCAGCAGCGCGGGACCTGGAAACACCATATATTTT. Translating it yields CASSAGPGNTIYF.

CDR3 sequence reads: CACETSGRMGTDTQYF. For the CDR3, the DNA is TGTGCCTGTGAGACTAGCGGGAGGATGGGCACAGATACGCAGTATTTT. This rearrangement joins TRBV30 to TRBJ2-3, with 13 positions matching TRBD2. The CDR3 runs 16 residues. Germline lookup yields CDR1 GTSNPN and CDR2 SVGIG (reference sequence). With V trimmed by 6 bases and J by 1 base, 7 bases remained unmatched.

This clonotype showed up just a few times. The V gene is TRBV12-3 or TRBV12-4, the J gene TRBJ2-1, with D perhaps TRBD2 (6 bases). CDR3 length: 16 amino acids. V lost 4 bases to trimming and J lost 0 bases, with 13 bases between them. The CDR3 DNA reads TGTGCCAGCAGTTCGAGACGGGAGAGCTCCTACAATGAGCAGTTCTTC. It translates to CASSSRRESSYNEQFF.